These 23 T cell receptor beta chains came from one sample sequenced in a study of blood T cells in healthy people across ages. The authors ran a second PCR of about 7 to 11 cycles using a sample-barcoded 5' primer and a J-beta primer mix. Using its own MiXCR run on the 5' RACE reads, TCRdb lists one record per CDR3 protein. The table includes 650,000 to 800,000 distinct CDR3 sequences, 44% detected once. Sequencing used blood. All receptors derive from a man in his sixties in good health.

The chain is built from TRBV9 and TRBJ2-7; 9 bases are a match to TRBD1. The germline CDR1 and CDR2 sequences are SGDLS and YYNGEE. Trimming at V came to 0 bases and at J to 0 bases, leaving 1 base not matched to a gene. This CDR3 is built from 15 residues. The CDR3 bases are TGTGCCAGCAGCGTAGCACAGGGGGCCTCCTACGAGCAGTACTTC. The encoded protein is CASSVAQGASYEQYF.

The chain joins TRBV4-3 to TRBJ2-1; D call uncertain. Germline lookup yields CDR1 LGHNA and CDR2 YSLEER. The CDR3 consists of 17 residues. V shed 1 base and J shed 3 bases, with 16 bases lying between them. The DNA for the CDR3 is TGCGCCAGCAGCCAAGGGAAAGGAGAGCTCCTCTACAATGAGCAGTTCTTC. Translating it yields CASSQGKGELLYNEQFF.

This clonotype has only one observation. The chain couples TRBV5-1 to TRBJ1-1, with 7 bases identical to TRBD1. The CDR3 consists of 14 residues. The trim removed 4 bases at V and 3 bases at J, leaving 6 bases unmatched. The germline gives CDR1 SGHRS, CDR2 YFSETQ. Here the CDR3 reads CASSPRTGDTEAFF. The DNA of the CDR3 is TGCGCCAGCAGCCCCAGGACAGGCGACACTGAAGCTTTCTTT. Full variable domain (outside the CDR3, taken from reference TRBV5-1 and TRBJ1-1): KAGVTQTPRYLIKTRGQQVTLSCSPISGHRSVSWYQQTPGQGLQFLFEYFSETQRNKGNFPGRFSGRQFSNSRSEMNVSTLELGDSALYLCASSPRTGDTEAFFGQGTRLTVV.

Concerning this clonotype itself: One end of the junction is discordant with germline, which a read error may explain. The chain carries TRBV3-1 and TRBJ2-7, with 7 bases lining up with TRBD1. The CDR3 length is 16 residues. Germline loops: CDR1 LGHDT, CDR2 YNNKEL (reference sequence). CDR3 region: CASIQSTGTDSYEQYF. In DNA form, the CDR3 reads TGTGCCAGCATCCAATCTACCGGGACAGACTCCTACGAGCAGTACTTC.

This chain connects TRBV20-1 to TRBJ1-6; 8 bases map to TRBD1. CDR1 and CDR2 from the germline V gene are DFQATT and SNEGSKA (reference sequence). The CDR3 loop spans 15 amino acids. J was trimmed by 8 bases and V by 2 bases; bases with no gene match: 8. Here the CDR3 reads CSARRDRGRDSPLHF. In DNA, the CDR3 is TGCAGTGCTAGACGAGACAGGGGAAGGGATTCACCCCTCCACTTT.

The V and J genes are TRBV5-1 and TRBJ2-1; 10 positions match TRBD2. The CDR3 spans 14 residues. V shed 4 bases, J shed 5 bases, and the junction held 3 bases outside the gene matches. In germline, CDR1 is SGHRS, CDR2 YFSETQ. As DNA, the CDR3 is TGCGCCAGCAGCAGAGGGACTAGCGACAATGAGCAGTTCTTC. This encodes CASSRGTSDNEQFF.

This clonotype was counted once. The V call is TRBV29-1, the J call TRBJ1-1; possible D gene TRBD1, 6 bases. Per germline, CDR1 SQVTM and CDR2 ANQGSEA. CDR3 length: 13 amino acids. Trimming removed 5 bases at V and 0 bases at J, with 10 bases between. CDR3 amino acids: CSVPGAMNTEAFF. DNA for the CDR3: TGCAGCGTTCCAGGGGCCATGAACACTGAAGCTTTCTTT.

The DNA for the CDR3 is TGTGCCAGCAGCGTCTCTCCCGGGTCATATGGCTACACCTTC. Translating it yields CASSVSPGSYGYTF. The chain is built from TRBV9 and TRBJ1-2; D is unclear. The CDR3 totals 14 residues. Germline V gene sequence: CDR1 SGDLS, CDR2 YYNGEE. Between the trimmed V and J ends, which lost 2 bases and 5 bases, there was a span of 13 bases.

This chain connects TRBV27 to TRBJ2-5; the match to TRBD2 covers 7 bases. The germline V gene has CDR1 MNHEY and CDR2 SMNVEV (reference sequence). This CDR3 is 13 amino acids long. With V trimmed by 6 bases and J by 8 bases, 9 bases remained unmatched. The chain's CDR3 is CASRTSKKGTQYF. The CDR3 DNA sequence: TGTGCCAGCAGGACTAGCAAAAAGGGAACCCAGTACTTC.

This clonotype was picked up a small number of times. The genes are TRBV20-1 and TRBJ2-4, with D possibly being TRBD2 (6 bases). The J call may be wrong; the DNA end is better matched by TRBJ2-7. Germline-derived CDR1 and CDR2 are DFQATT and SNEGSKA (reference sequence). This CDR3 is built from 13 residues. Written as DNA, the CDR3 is TGCAGTCTCCGGAGGGGCGGGCGAGACGAGCAGTACTTC. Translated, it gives CSLRRGGRDEQYF.

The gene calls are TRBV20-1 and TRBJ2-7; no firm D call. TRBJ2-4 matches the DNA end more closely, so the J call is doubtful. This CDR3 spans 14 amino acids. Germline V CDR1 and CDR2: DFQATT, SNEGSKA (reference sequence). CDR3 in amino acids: CSASSSPLSDIQYF. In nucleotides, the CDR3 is TGCAGTGCTAGCTCGAGCCCATTAAGCGACATTCAGTACTTC.

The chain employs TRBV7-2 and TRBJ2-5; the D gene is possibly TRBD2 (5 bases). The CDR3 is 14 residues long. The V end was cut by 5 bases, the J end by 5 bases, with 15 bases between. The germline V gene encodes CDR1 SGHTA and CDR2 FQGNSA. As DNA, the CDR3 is TGTGCCAGCAGCCTCACCGGGAACGGGGAGACCCAGTACTTC. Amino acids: CASSLTGNGETQYF.

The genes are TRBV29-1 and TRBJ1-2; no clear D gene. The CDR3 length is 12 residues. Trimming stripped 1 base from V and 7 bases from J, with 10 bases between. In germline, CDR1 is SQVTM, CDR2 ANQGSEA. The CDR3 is CSVEAKGSGYTF. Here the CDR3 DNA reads TGCAGCGTTGAAGCTAAGGGCTCTGGCTACACCTTC.

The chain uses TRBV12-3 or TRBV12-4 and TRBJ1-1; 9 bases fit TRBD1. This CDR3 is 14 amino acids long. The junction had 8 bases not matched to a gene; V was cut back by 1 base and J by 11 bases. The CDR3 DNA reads TGTGCCAGCAGTTTAGGGACCGGGACAGGGAGCGCTTTCTTT. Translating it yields CASSLGTGTGSAFF.

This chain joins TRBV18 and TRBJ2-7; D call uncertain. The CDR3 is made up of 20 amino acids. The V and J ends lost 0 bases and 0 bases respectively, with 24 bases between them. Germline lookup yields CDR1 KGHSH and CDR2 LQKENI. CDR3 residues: CASSPPEGSPSRRSSYEQYF. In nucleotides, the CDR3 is TGTGCCAGCTCACCACCGGAAGGATCCCCGTCCAGACGGAGCTCCTACGAGCAGTACTTC.

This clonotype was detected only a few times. CDR3 sequence reads: CASSQGQTNYGYTF. The CDR3, as DNA: TGTGCCAGCAGTCAGGGACAGACCAACTATGGCTACACCTTC. The rearrangement links TRBV2 to TRBJ1-2; 7 bases map to TRBD1. The CDR3 runs to 14 residues. In germline, CDR1 is SNHLY, CDR2 FYNNEI. V was pared by 5 bases and J by 2 bases, with 5 bases of the junction left unmatched. The full variable domain, with the rest looked up from reference TRBV2 and TRBJ1-2, is EPEVTQTPSHQVTQMGQEVILRCVPISNHLYFYWYRQILGQKVEFLVSFYNNEISEKSEIFDDQFSVERPDGSNFTLKIRSTKLEDSAMYFCASSQGQTNYGYTFGSGTRLTVV.

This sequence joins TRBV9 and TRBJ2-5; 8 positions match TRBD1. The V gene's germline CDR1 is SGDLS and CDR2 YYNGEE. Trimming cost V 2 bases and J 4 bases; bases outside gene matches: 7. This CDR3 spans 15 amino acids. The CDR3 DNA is TGTGCCAGCAGCGTGACCGGGACAGGAGGAGAGACCCAGTACTTC. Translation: CASSVTGTGGETQYF.

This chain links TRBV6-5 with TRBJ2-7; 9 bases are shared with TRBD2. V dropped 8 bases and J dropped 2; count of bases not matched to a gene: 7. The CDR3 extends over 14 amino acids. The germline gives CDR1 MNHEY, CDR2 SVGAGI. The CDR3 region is CASQPAGGTYEQYF. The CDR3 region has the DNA TGTGCCAGCCAACCAGCGGGGGGAACCTACGAGCAGTACTTC.

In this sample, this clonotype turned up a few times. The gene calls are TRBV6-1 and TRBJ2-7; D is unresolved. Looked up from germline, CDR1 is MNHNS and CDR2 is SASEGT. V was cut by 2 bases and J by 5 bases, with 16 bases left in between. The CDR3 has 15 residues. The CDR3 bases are TGTGCCAGCAGTGAAAGCGTATCTGGGCGGAACGAGCAGTACTTC. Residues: CASSESVSGRNEQYF.

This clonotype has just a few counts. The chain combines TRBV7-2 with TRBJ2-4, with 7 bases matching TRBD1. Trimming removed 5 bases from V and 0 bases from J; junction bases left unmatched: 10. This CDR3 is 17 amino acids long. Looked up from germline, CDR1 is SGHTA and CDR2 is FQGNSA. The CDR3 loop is CASSPRDSLLAKNIQYF. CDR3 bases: TGTGCCAGCAGCCCTCGGGACAGTCTACTAGCCAAAAACATTCAGTACTTC.

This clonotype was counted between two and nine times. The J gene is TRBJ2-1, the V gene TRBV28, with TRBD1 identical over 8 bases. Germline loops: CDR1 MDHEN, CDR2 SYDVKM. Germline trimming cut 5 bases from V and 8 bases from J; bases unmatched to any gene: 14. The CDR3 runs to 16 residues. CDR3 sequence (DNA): TGTGCCAGCAGTGCCGGCGGGACAGGTCTTATTTATGAGCAGTTCTTC. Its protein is CASSAGGTGLIYEQFF. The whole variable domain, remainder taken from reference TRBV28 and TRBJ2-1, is DVKVTQSSRYLVKRTGEKVFLECVQDMDHENMFWYRQDPGLGLRLIYFSYDVKMKEKGDIPEGYSVSREKKERFSLILESASTNQTSMYLCASSAGGTGLIYEQFFGPGTRLTVL.

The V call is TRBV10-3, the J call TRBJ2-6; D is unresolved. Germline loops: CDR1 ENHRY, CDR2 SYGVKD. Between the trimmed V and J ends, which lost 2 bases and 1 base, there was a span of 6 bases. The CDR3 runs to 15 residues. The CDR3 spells CAISEEESGANVLTF. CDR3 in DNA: TGTGCCATCAGTGAGGAAGAATCTGGGGCCAACGTCCTGACTTTC.

The CDR3 DNA sequence: TGCGCCAGCAGCCAGGTCGGGGAGGGGCGCTGGCAGTACTTC. Residues: CASSQVGEGRWQYF. The chain has TRBV4-1 and TRBJ2-7; 7 bases fit TRBD2. Germline lookup yields CDR1 MGHRA and CDR2 YSYEKL. The CDR3 is 14 residues long. V gave up 3 bases and J gave up 9 bases; unmatched junction bases: 11.